Listed here are 13 T cell receptor beta chains from one sample, sequenced in a study of T cells in Graves' hyperthyroidism and ophthalmopathy. RNA transcripts gave rise to amplified TCR beta CDR3 regions. RT-PCR in the first round (using the HTBI primer set) targeted the TCR CDR3. TCRdb used MiXCR to reprocess the multiplex PCR reads, holding one entry per CDR3 protein. The profile shows some 250,000 distinct CDR3 sequences, roughly 15% of them singletons. The sample was blood. The origin of the receptors is a woman aged 35 to 49 with Graves' hyperthyroidism that later progressed to Graves' ophthalmopathy.

There are many counts of this clonotype. The rearrangement joins TRBV2 to TRBJ2-1; 7 bases agree with TRBD1. The CDR3 contains 15 residues. V dropped 10 bases and J dropped 8; count of bases not matched to a gene: 17. Germline CDR1 and CDR2: SNHLY and FYNNEI. The CDR3 reads CATQPDREVVDEQFF. CDR3 in DNA: TGTGCCACCCAGCCCGACAGGGAAGTGGTTGATGAGCAGTTCTTC. Variable domain in full (rest from reference TRBV2 and TRBJ2-1): EPEVTQTPSHQVTQMGQEVILRCVPISNHLYFYWYRQILGQKVEFLVSFYNNEISEKSEIFDDQFSVERPDGSNFTLKIRSTKLEDSAMYFCATQPDREVVDEQFFGPGTRLTVL.

In this sample, this clonotype turned up a few times. At one of its ends the junction is not consistent with the germline gene, which may arise from a read error. The chain is built from TRBV20-1 and TRBJ2-2, with 9 bases lining up with TRBD2. This CDR3 comprises 17 residues. Germline CDR1 DFQATT, CDR2 SNEGSKA (reference sequence). The CDR3 bases are TGCAGTGCTCAGGGGCTAGCGGGATCGGGACGATTAGGGGAGCTGCTTTTT. It specifies CSAQGLAGSGRLGELLF.

This chain links TRBV5-4 with TRBJ2-7; 10 bases match TRBD1. After removal of 0 bases from V and 2 bases from J, the junction contained 11 bases not matched to a gene. The CDR3 spans 18 residues. Per germline, CDR1 SGHNT and CDR2 YYREEE (reference sequence). As DNA, the CDR3 is TGTGCCAGCAGCTTGGTAGGGACAGGGGCCCCCGGACCCTACGAGCAGTACTTC. Amino acid sequence: CASSLVGTGAPGPYEQYF.

The genes are TRBV9 and TRBJ2-7; D may be TRBD2 (6 bases). The CDR3 is made up of 13 amino acids. The V end was cut by 3 bases, the J end by 4 bases, with 11 bases between. Per germline, CDR1 SGDLS and CDR2 YYNGEE. The CDR3, as DNA: TGTGCCAGCAGCGCCTTCGGGGGATACGAGCAGTACTTC. As protein: CASSAFGGYEQYF. Together with reference TRBV9 and TRBJ2-7, the CDR3 gives the full variable domain: DSGVTQTPKHLITATGQRVTLRCSPRSGDLSVYWYQQSLDQGLQFLIQYYNGEERAKGNILERFSAQQFPDLHSELNLSSLELGDSALYFCASSAFGGYEQYFGPGTRLTVT.

This chain uses TRBV6-1 with TRBJ1-2; no clear D gene. CDR1 and CDR2 from the germline V gene are MNHNS and SASEGT. Trimming shortened V by 7 bases and J by 6 bases, and 12 bases separated the two germline ends. The CDR3 length is 12 residues. This chain's CDR3 is CASKDRADGYTF. For the CDR3, the DNA is TGTGCCAGCAAAGACCGGGCGGATGGCTACACCTTC.

This clonotype was counted ten times or more. The CDR3 nucleotides read TGTGCCACCAGCAGAGATGTTAGCGGGAGTTACGAGCAGTACTTC. Its translation: CATSRDVSGSYEQYF. The gene calls are TRBV15 and TRBJ2-7; 9 positions match TRBD2. V was pared by 0 bases and J by 4 bases, with 4 bases of the junction left unmatched. The germline gives CDR1 LNHNV, CDR2 YYDKDF (reference sequence). The CDR3 contains 15 residues.

Many counts were recorded for this clonotype. CDR3 sequence reads: CASSLNRDRRHTEAFF. The CDR3 DNA reads as TGTGCCAGCAGCTTAAACCGGGACAGGCGCCACACTGAAGCTTTCTTT. The rearrangement uses TRBV11-3 and TRBJ1-1; TRBD1 agrees at 8 bases. Germline V gene sequence: CDR1 SGHNT, CDR2 YENEEA. There are 16 residues in the CDR3. Unmatched junction bases numbered 8, after V lost 2 bases and J lost 3 bases.

At least ten counts were recorded for this clonotype. V usage is TRBV19 and J usage is TRBJ1-1; D unresolved. This CDR3 has 13 residues. Trimming took off 7 bases at V and 0 bases at J, with 9 bases between the two ends. The germline gives CDR1 LNHDA, CDR2 SQIVND (reference sequence). In nucleotides, the CDR3 is TGTGCCAGTACTAGGACTGTGAACACTGAAGCTTTCTTT. Translating gives CASTRTVNTEAFF. The whole variable domain, remainder taken from reference TRBV19 and TRBJ1-1, is DGGITQSPKYLFRKEGQNVTLSCEQNLNHDAMYWYRQDPGQGLRLIYYSQIVNDFQKGDIAEGYSVSREKKESFPLTVTSAQKNPTAFYLCASTRTVNTEAFFGQGTRLTVV.

This rearrangement joins TRBV4-1 to TRBJ1-2; D unclear. V dropped 0 bases and J dropped 2 bases, with 13 bases sitting between them. Per germline, CDR1 MGHRA and CDR2 YSYEKL. The CDR3 totals 16 residues. The CDR3 DNA follows: TGCGCCAGCAGCCAAGACAACGGTGGAGGAAACTATGGCTACACCTTC. Encoded protein: CASSQDNGGGNYGYTF.

The chain links TRBV28 to TRBJ1-2; D gene unclear. Trimming cost V 9 bases and J 1 base, with 12 bases left between them. Per germline, CDR1 MDHEN and CDR2 SYDVKM. The CDR3 is 13 residues long. The CDR3 sequence: CASRTEVNYGYTF. CDR3 nucleotide sequence: TGTGCCAGTCGGACCGAAGTTAACTATGGCTACACCTTC.

This clonotype was counted at least ten times. The chain links TRBV5-6 to TRBJ2-5, with 10 positions matching TRBD2. Germline V gene lookup returns CDR1 SGHDT and CDR2 YYEEEE. V lost 6 bases, J lost 2 bases, and 13 bases stayed unmatched. The CDR3 extends over 17 amino acids. The CDR3 sequence: CASNTRAGLAKQETQYF. In DNA form, the CDR3 reads TGTGCCAGCAACACTAGAGCGGGACTAGCGAAGCAAGAGACCCAGTACTTC.

At least ten counts were recorded for this clonotype. J is TRBJ1-1 and V is TRBV5-1; possibly TRBD1 for D (6 bases). Looked up from germline, CDR1 is SGHRS and CDR2 is YFSETQ. The length of the CDR3 is 15 residues. Trimming took off 0 bases at V and 1 base at J, with 10 bases between the two ends. CDR3 in DNA: TGCGCCAGCAGCTTGGTAATGGGACAGAACACTGAAGCTTTCTTT. Translation gives CASSLVMGQNTEAFF.

This clonotype was detected many times. V is TRBV28 and J is TRBJ2-2; D remains unclear. Germline V gene lookup returns CDR1 MDHEN and CDR2 SYDVKM. This CDR3 comprises 13 residues. V was trimmed by 3 bases and J by 9 bases, leaving 11 bases between them. The CDR3 DNA reads as TGTGCCAGCAGTTTCCCATCTTTCCGGGAGCTGTTTTTT. The encoded protein is CASSFPSFRELFF. The complete variable domain, with remaining parts taken from reference TRBV28 and TRBJ2-2, reads DVKVTQSSRYLVKRTGEKVFLECVQDMDHENMFWYRQDPGLGLRLIYFSYDVKMKEKGDIPEGYSVSREKKERFSLILESASTNQTSMYLCASSFPSFRELFFGEGSRLTVL.